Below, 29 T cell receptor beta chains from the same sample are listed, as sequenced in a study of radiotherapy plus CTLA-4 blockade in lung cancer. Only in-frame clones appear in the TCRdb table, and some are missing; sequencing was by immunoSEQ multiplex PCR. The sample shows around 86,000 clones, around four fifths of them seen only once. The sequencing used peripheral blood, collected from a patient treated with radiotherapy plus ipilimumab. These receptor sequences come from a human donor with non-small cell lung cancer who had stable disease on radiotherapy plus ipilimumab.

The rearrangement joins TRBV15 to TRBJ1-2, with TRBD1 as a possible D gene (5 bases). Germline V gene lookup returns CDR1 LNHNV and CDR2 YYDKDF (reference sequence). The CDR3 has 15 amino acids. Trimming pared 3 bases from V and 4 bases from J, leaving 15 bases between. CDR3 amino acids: CATSRATGTIYGYTF. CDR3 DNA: TGTGCCACCAGCAGGGCCACCGGGACCATCTATGGCTACACCTTC.

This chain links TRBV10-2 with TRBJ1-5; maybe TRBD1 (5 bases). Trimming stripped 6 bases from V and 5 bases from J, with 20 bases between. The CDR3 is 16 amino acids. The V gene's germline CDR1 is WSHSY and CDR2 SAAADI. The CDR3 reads CASRGGHSGIDQPQHF. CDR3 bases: TGCGCCAGCAGGGGTGGACACTCGGGGATCGATCAGCCCCAGCATTTT.

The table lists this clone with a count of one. The CDR3 sequence: CASSQQPGQGITEAFF. The CDR3 DNA reads as TGTGCCAGCAGTCAACAACCGGGACAGGGGATCACTGAAGCTTTCTTT. The chain recombines TRBV6-4 with TRBJ1-1, with 10 bases aligning to TRBD1. Germline CDR1 MRHNA, CDR2 SNTAGT. V was pared by 5 bases and J by 4 bases, with 10 bases of the junction left unmatched. CDR3 size: 16 residues.

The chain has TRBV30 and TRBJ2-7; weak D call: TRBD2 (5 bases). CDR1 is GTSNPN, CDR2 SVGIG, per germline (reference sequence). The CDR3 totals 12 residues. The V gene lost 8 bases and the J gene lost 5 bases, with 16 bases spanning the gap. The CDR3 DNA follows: TGTGCCCTCTACCGGGGTACCAACGAGCAGTACTTC. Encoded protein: CALYRGTNEQYF.

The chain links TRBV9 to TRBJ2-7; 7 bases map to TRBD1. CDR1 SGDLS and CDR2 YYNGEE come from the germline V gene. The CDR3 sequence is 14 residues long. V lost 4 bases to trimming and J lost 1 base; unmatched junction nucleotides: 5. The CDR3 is CASSLGQPSYEQYF. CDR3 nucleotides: TGTGCCAGCAGCCTGGGACAGCCATCCTACGAGCAGTACTTC.

CDR3 nucleotide sequence: TGTGCCAGCAGTGCTACCGGGGGTCGGGCTGGAAAACTGTTTTTT. As protein: CASSATGGRAGKLFF. V is TRBV28 and J is TRBJ1-4; possible D gene TRBD1, 5 bases. This CDR3 spans 15 amino acids. The V end lost 5 bases, the J end lost 10 bases, and 20 bases lay between the germline ends. The germline V gene encodes CDR1 MDHEN and CDR2 SYDVKM.

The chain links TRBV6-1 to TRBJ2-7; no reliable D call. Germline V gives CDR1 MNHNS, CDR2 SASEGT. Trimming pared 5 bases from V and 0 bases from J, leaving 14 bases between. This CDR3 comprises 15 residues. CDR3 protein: CASSTMIRSSYEQYF. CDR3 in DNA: TGTGCCAGCAGTACGATGATCAGAAGCTCCTACGAGCAGTACTTC.

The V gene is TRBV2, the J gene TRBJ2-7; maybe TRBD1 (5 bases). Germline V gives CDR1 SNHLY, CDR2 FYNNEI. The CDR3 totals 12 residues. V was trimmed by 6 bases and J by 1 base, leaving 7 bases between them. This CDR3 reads CASSRTSYEQYF. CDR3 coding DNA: TGTGCCAGCAGCCGGACATCCTACGAGCAGTACTTC.

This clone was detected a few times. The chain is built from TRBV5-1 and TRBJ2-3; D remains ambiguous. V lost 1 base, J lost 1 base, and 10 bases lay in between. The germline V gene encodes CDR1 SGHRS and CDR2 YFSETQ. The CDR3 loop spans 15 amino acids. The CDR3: CASSLQVAGTDTQYF. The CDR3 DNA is TGCGCCAGCAGCTTGCAAGTTGCCGGCACAGATACGCAGTATTTT.

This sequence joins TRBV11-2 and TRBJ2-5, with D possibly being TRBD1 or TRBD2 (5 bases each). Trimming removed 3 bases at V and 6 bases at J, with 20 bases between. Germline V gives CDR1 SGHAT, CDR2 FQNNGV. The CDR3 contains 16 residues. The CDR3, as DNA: TGTGCCAGCAGCTTCCTCCAGGGATGGGGGTATAAGACCCAGTACTTC. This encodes CASSFLQGWGYKTQYF.

The CDR3 protein is CATLRRDRGYHQPQHF. CDR3 sequence (DNA): TGTGCCACCCTCCGACGGGACAGGGGATACCATCAGCCCCAGCATTTT. V gene TRBV6-6 combines with J gene TRBJ1-5; 10 bases line up with TRBD1. The CDR3 consists of 16 residues. The V and J ends lost 10 bases and 5 bases, in that order; junction bases with no gene match: 14. Germline CDR1 MNHNY, CDR2 SVGAGI (reference sequence).

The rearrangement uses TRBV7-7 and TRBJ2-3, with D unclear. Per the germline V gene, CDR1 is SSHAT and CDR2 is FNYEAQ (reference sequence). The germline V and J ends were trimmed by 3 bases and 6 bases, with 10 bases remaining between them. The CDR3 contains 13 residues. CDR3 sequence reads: CASSFQVADTQYF. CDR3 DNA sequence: TGTGCCAGCAGCTTTCAGGTCGCGGATACGCAGTATTTT.

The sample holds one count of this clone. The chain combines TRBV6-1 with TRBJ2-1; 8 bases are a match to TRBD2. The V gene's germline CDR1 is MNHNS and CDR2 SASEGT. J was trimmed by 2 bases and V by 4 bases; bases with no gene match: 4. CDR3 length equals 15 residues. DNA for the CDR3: TGTGCCAGCAGTGTAGCGGGATCGCCCTACAATGAGCAGTTCTTC. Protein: CASSVAGSPYNEQFF.

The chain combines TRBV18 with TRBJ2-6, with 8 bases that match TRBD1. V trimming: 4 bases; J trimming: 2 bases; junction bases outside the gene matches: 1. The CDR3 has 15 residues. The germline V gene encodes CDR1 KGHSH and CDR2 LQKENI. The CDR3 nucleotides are TGTGCCAGCTCACTGGACAGGGCTGGGGCCAACGTCCTGACTTTC. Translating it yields CASSLDRAGANVLTF. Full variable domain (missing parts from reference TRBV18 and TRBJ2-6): NAGVMQNPRHLVRRRGQEARLRCSPMKGHSHVYWYRQLPEEGLKFMVYLQKENIIDESGMPKERFSAEFPKEGPSILRIQQVVRGDSAAYFCASSLDRAGANVLTFGAGSRLTVL.

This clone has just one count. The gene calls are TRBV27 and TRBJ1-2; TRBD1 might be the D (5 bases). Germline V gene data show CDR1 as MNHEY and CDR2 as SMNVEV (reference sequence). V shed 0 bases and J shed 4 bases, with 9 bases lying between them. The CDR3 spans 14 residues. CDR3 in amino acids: CASSLSQTAYGYTF. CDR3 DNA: TGTGCCAGCAGTTTATCTCAGACAGCCTATGGCTACACCTTC.

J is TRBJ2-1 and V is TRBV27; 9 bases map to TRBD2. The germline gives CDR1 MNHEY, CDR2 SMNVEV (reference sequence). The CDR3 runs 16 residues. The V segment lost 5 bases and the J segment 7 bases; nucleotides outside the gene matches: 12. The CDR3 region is CASSPLGGRAFNEQFF. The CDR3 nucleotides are TGTGCCAGCAGTCCCCTGGGCGGGAGGGCCTTTAATGAGCAGTTCTTC.

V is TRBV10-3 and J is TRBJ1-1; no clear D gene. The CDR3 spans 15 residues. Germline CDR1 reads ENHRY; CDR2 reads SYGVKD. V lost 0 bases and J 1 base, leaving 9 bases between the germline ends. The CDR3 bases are TGTGCCATCAGTGAGTCAGACACCTCGAACACTGAAGCTTTCTTT. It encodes CAISESDTSNTEAFF.

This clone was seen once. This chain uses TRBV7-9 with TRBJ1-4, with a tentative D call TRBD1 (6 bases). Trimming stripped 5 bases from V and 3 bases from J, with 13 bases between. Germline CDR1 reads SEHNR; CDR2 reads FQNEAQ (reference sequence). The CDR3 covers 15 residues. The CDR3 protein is CASSDVGAANEKLFF. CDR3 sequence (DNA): TGTGCCAGCAGCGACGTGGGGGCCGCTAATGAAAAACTGTTTTTT.

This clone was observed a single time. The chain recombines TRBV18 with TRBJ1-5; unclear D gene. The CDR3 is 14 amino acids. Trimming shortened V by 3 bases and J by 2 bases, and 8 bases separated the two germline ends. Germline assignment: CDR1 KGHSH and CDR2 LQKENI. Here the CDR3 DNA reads TGTGCCAGCTCACCCCAGCGGGGCAATCAGCCCCAGCATTTT. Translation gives CASSPQRGNQPQHF.

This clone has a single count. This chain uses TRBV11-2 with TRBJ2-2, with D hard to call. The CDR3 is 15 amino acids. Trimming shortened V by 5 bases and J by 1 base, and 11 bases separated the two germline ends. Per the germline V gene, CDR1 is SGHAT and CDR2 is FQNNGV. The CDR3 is CASSRARGNTGELFF. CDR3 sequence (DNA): TGTGCCAGCAGCCGCGCCCGAGGGAACACCGGGGAGCTGTTTTTT.

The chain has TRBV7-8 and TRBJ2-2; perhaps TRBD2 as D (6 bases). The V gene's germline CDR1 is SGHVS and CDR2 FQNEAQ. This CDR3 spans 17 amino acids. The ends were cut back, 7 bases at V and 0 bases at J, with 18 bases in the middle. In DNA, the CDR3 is TGTGCCAGCATCACGGGCTTTAGCGGATCGAACACCGGGGAGCTGTTTTTT. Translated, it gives CASITGFSGSNTGELFF.

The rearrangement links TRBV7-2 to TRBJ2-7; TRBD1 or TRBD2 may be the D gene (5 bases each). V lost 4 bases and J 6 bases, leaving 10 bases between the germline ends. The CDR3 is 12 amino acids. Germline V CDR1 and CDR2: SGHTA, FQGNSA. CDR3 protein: CASSSGPLEQYF. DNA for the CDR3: TGTGCCAGCAGCTCGGGGCCCCTCGAGCAGTACTTC.

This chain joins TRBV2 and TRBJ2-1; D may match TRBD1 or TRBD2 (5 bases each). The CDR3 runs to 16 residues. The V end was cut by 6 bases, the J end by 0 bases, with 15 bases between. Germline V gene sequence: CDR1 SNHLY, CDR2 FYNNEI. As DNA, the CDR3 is TGTGCCAGCAGCCAAACCGGGACCAACTCCTACAATGAGCAGTTCTTC. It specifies CASSQTGTNSYNEQFF.

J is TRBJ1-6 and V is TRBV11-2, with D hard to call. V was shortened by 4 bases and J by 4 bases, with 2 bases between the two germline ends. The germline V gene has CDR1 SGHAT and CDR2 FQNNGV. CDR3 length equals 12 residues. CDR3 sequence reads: CASSSYNSPLHF. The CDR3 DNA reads TGTGCCAGCAGCTCATATAATTCACCCCTCCACTTT.

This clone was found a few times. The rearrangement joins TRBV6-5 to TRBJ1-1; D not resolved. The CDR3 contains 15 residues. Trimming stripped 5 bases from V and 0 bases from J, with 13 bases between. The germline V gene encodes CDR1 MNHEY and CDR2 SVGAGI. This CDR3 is CASSKGFSMNTEAFF. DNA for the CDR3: TGTGCCAGCAGTAAGGGATTTAGTATGAACACTGAAGCTTTCTTT.

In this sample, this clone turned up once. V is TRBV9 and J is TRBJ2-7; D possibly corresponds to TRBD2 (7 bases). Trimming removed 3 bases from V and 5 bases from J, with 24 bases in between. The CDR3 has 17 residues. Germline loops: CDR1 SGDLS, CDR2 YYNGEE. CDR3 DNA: TGTGCCAGCAGCGCCGGAGGGGGGGCCTCGGTGTTGGACGAGCAGTACTTC. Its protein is CASSAGGGASVLDEQYF.

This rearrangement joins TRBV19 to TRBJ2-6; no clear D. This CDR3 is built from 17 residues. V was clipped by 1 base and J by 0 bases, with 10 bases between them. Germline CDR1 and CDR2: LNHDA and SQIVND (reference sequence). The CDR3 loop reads CASSIGDTISGANVLTF. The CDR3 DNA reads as TGTGCCAGTAGTATAGGAGACACCATCTCTGGGGCCAACGTCCTGACTTTC.

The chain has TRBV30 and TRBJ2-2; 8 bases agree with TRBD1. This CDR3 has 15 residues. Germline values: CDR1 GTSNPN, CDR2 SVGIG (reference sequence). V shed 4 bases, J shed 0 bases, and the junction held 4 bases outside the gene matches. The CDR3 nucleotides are TGTGCCTGGAATACAGGGGGAGCGAACACCGGGGAGCTGTTTTTT. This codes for CAWNTGGANTGELFF.

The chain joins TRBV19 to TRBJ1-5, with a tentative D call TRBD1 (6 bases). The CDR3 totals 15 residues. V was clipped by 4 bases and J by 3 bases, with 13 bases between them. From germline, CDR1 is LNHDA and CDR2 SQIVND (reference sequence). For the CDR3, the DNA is TGTGCCAGTAGTAATTCCGGACAGTCCAATCAGCCCCAGCATTTT. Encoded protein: CASSNSGQSNQPQHF. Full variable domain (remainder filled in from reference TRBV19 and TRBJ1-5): DGGITQSPKYLFRKEGQNVTLSCEQNLNHDAMYWYRQDPGQGLRLIYYSQIVNDFQKGDIAEGYSVSREKKESFPLTVTSAQKNPTAFYLCASSNSGQSNQPQHFGDGTRLSIL.